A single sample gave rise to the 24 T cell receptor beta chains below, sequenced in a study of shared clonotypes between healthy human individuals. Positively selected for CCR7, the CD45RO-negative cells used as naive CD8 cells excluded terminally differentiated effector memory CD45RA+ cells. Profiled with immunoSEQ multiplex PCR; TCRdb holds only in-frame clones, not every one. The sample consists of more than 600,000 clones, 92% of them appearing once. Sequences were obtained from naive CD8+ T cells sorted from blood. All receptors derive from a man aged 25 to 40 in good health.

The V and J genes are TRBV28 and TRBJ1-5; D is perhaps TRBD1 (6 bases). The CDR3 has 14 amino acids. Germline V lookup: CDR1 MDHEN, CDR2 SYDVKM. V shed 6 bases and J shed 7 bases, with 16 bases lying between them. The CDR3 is CASSRTDWGQPQHF. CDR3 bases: TGTGCCAGCAGCAGGACAGATTGGGGCCAGCCCCAGCATTTT.

The CDR3 nucleotides read TGTGCCAGCACCGGGACAGACCGAATCTCCTACGAGCAGTACTTC. As protein: CASTGTDRISYEQYF. This chain uses TRBV2 with TRBJ2-7, with 7 bases lining up with TRBD1. V dropped 7 bases and J dropped 0; count of bases not matched to a gene: 9. The germline gives CDR1 SNHLY, CDR2 FYNNEI. The CDR3 sequence is 15 residues long.

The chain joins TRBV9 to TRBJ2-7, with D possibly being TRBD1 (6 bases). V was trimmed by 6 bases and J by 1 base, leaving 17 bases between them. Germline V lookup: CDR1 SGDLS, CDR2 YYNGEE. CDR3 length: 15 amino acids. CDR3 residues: CASTPSGTSSYEQYF. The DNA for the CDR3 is TGTGCCAGCACTCCATCCGGGACAAGTTCCTACGAGCAGTACTTC.

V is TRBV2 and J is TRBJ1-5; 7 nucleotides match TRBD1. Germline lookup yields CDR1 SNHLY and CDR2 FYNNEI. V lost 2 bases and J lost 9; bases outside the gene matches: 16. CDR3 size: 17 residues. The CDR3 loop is CASSEWGPAGGMTPQHF. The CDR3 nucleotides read TGTGCCAGCAGTGAATGGGGGCCCGCAGGGGGGATGACGCCCCAGCATTTT.

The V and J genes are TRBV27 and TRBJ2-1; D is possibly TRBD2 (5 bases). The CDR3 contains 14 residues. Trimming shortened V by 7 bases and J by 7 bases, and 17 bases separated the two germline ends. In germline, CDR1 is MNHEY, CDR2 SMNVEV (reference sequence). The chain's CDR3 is CASTPVDSENEQFF. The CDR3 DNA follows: TGTGCCAGCACCCCCGTCGATAGCGAGAATGAGCAGTTCTTC.

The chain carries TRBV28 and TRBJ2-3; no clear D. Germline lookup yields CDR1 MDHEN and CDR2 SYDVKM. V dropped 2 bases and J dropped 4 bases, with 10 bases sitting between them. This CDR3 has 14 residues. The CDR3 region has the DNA TGTGCCAGCAGTTTAGTGGCCCCCCCAGATACGCAGTATTTT. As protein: CASSLVAPPDTQYF. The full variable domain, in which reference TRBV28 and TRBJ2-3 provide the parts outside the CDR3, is DVKVTQSSRYLVKRTGEKVFLECVQDMDHENMFWYRQDPGLGLRLIYFSYDVKMKEKGDIPEGYSVSREKKERFSLILESASTNQTSMYLCASSLVAPPDTQYFGPGTRLTVL.

Here the CDR3 DNA reads TGTGCCAGCAGTTACTCGACCGGGACAGTCTACGAGCAGTACTTC. Translated: CASSYSTGTVYEQYF. The J gene is TRBJ2-7, the V gene TRBV6-5, with 7 bases that match TRBD1. Germline V lookup: CDR1 MNHEY, CDR2 SVGAGI. V lost 0 bases and J lost 3; bases outside the gene matches: 5. This CDR3 has 15 residues.

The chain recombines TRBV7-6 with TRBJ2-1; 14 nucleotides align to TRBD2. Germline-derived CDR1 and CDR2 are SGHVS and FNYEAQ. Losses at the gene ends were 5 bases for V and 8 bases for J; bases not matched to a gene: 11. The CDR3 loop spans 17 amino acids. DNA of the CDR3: TGTGCCAGCAGCCCTCCGGGACTAGCGGGAGTTCGTTATGAGCAGTTCTTC. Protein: CASSPPGLAGVRYEQFF.

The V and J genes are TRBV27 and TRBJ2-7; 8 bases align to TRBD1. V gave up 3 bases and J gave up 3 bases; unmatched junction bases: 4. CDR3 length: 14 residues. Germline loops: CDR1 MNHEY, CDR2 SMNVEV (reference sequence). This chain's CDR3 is CASSFEQGDYEQYF. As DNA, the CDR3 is TGTGCCAGCAGTTTCGAACAGGGGGACTACGAGCAGTACTTC.

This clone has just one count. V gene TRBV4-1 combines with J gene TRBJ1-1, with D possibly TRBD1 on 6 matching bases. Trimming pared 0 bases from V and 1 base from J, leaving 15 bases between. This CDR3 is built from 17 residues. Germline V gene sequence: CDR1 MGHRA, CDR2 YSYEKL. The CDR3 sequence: CASSQEKGGQRNTEAFF. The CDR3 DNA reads TGCGCCAGCAGCCAAGAGAAGGGTGGACAGAGGAACACTGAAGCTTTCTTT.

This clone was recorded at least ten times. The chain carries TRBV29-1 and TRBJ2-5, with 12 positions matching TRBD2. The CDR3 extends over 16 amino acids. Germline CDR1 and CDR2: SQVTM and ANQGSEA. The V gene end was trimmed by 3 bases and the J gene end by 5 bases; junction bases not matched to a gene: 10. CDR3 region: CSVEGLAGGSGETQYF. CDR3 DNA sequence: TGCAGCGTTGAGGGGCTAGCGGGAGGGAGCGGGGAGACCCAGTACTTC.

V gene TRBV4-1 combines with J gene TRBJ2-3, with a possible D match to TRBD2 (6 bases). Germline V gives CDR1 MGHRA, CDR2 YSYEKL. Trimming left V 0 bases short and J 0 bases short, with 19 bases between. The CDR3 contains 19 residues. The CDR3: CASSQDRLHGGESTDTQYF. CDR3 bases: TGCGCCAGCAGCCAAGATAGGCTTCATGGAGGGGAGAGCACAGATACGCAGTATTTT.

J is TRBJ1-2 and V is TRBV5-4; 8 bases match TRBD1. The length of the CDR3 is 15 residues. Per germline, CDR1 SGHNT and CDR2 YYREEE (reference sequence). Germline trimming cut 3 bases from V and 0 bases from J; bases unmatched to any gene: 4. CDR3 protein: CASSSRDRTNYGYTF. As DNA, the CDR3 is TGTGCCAGCAGCTCCAGGGACAGGACTAACTATGGCTACACCTTC. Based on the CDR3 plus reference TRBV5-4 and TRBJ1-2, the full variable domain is ETGVTQSPTHLIKTRGQQVTLRCSSQSGHNTVSWYQQALGQGPQFIFQYYREEENGRGNFPPRFSGLQFPNYSSELNVNALELDDSALYLCASSSRDRTNYGYTFGSGTRLTVV.

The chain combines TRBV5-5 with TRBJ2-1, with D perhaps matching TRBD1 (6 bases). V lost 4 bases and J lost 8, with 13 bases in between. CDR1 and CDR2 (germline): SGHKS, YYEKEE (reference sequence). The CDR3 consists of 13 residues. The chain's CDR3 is CASSKKGVHEQFF. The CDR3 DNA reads TGTGCCAGCAGCAAGAAGGGGGTCCATGAGCAGTTCTTC.

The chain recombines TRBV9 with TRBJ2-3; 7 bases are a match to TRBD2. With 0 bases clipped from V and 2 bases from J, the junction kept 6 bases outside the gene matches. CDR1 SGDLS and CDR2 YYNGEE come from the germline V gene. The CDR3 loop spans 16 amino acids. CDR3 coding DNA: TGTGCCAGCAGCGTAGGGCGGGAGAGGAACACAGATACGCAGTATTTT. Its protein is CASSVGRERNTDTQYF.

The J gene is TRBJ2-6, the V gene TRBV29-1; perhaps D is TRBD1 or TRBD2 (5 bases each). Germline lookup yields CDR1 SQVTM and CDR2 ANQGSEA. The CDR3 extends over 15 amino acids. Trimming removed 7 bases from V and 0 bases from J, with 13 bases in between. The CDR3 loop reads CSAWDVGSGANVLTF. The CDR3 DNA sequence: TGCAGCGCATGGGACGTCGGCTCTGGGGCCAACGTCCTGACTTTC.

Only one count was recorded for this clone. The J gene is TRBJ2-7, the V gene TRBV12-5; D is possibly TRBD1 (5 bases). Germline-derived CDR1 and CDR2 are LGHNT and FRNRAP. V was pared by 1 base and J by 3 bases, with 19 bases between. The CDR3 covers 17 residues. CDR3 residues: CASGLDLGREILYEQYF. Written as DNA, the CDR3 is TGTGCTAGTGGTTTGGACCTGGGGCGCGAGATCCTCTACGAGCAGTACTTC.

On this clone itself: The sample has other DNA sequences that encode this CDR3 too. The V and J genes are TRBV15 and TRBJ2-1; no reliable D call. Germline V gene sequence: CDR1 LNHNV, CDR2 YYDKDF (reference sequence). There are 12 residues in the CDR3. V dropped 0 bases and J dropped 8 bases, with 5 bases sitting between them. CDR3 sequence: CATSRDSYEQFF. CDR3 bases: TGTGCCACCAGCAGAGATTCCTATGAGCAGTTCTTC.

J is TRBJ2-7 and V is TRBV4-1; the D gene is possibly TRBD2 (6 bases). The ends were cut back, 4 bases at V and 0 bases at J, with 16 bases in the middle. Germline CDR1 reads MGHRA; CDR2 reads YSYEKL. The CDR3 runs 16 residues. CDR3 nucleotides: TGCGCCAGCAGCCCCACACGGGACTCAAGCTCCTACGAGCAGTACTTC. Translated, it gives CASSPTRDSSSYEQYF.

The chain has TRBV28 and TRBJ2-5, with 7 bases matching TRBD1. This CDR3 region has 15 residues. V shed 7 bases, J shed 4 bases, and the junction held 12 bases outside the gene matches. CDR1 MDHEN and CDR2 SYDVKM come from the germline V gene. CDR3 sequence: CASTQGVGARETQYF. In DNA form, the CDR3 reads TGTGCCAGCACCCAGGGGGTGGGAGCGAGAGAGACCCAGTACTTC.

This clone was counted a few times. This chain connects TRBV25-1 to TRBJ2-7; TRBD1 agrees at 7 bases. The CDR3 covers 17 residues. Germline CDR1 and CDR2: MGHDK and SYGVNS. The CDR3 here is CAPSESALGQDSYEQYF. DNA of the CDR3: TGTGCACCTTCCGAGTCCGCGCTCGGACAGGACTCCTACGAGCAGTACTTC.

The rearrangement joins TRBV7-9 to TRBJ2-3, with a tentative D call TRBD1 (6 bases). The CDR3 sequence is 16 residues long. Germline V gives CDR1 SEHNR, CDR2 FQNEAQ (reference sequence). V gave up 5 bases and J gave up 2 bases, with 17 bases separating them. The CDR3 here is CASSRWWGQHTDTQYF. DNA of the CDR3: TGTGCCAGCAGCCGTTGGTGGGGGCAGCACACAGATACGCAGTATTTT.

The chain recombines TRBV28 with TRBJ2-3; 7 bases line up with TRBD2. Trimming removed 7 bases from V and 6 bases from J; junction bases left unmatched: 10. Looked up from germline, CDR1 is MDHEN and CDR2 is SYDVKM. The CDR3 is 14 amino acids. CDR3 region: CASTLWREFDTQYF. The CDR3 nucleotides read TGTGCCAGCACCCTTTGGCGGGAGTTTGATACGCAGTATTTT.

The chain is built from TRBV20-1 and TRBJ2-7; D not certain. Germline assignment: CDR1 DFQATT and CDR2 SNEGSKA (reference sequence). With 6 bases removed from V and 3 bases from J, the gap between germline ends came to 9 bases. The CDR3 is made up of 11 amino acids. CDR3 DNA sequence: TGCAGTGCGGCGCTTAACTACGAGCAGTACTTC. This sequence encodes CSAALNYEQYF.